Detailed here is one T cell receptor (beta chain). No antigen is known for it. J was trimmed by 0 bases and V by 4 bases; bases with no gene match: 5. This CDR3 spans 16 amino acids. From germline, CDR1 is SGHNT and CDR2 YENEEA. The data are from a study of T cell clones after liver transplantation. Study results and caveats: The donor-reactive repertoire was only partly measurable in a couple of subjects, lacking donor cells. Migration into the graft, not deletion, may explain lost graft donor-reactive T cells.

The method was immunoSEQ multiplex PCR; TCRdb's version includes in-frame clones alone and lacks a portion of them. Here the sample spans roughly 65,000 clones, about 92% being singletons. This TCR was recovered from a human patient who received a liver transplant. The graft donor may have contributed some T cells. Sample: CD4+ T cells from blood, taken less than 27 months after liver transplant. This chain connects TRBV11-3 to TRBJ1-1, with 10 bases aligning to TRBD1. CDR3 residues: CASSYGTGEVNTEAFF. CDR3 coding DNA: TGTGCCAGCAGCTACGGGACAGGGGAGGTGAACACTGAAGCTTTCTTT. Using reference TRBV11-3 and TRBJ1-1 for the parts outside the CDR3, the full variable domain is EAGVVQSPRYKIIEKKQPVAFWCNPISGHNTLYWYLQNLGQGPELLIRYENEEAVDDSQLPKDRFSAERLKGVDSTLKIQPAELGDSAVYLCASSYGTGEVNTEAFFGQGTRLTVV.